This T cell receptor beta chain was retrieved from a study of cytomegalovirus exposure and HLA in healthy donors. Study-wide points: Confirmation in vitro established that three CMV-associated chains were specific for CMV antigens. A list of approximately 150 TCR beta chains associated with cytomegalovirus was given.

Clones were read by immunoSEQ multiplex PCR, and TCRdb kept only the in-frame ones, dropping some. Among some 200,000 clones listed, 84% were seen once. The donors were members of the validation cohort comprising some 120 subjects, separate from the roughly 670-subject first cohort. This CDR3 is built from 13 residues. Trimming left V 4 bases short and J 6 bases short, with 14 bases between. Germline V gives CDR1 SGHRS, CDR2 YFSETQ. With regard to this clone: The target antigen is unknown.

The specimen sequenced was PBMCs. The clonotype was recovered from a woman under 40 in good health and CMV-seropositive. This chain uses TRBV5-1 with TRBJ2-7, with a weak D call TRBD2 (5 bases). CDR3 loop: CASSTAPGVEQYF. The CDR3, as DNA: TGCGCCAGCAGCACGGCCCCCGGGGTCGAGCAGTACTTC.